Presented here are 3 T cell receptor beta chains from one specimen sequenced in a study of cytomegalovirus exposure and HLA in healthy donors. Libraries were prepared by immunoSEQ multiplex PCR; TCRdb keeps only in-frame clonotypes and omits some of them. Of about 360,000 clones in the sample, roughly 88% were seen once. Sequencing was performed on PBMCs. The source is a woman aged 18-35 years in good health and CMV-seronegative.

This clone appeared once. This chain links TRBV7-9 with TRBJ2-7; the D is unclear. V was shortened by 6 bases and J by 2 bases, with 23 bases between the two germline ends. The CDR3 totals 17 residues. CDR1 and CDR2 from the germline V gene are SEHNR and FQNEAQ (reference sequence). The CDR3 nucleotides are TGTGCCAGCAGTCACAAAAACAGCCAACCGTCCCCCTACGAGCAGTACTTC. This encodes CASSHKNSQPSPYEQYF.

The chain employs TRBV19 and TRBJ2-7, with 12 bases identical to TRBD2. The CDR3 runs 17 residues. V was clipped by 4 bases and J by 5 bases; unmatched bases: 12. Germline loops: CDR1 LNHDA, CDR2 SQIVND (reference sequence). CDR3 residues: CASSTRAGLAGRDEQYF. CDR3 nucleotide sequence: TGTGCCAGTAGTACCAGAGCCGGACTAGCGGGAAGGGACGAGCAGTACTTC.

The V gene is TRBV5-1, the J gene TRBJ2-3; D gene uncertain. In germline, CDR1 is SGHRS, CDR2 YFSETQ. Trimming took 0 bases from V and 6 from J, leaving 5 bases between them. The CDR3 length is 12 residues. The CDR3 DNA reads TGCGCCAGCAGCTTGGTCTCGGATACGCAGTATTTT. This codes for CASSLVSDTQYF.